This entry lists 3 T cell receptor beta chains sequenced from one sample in a study of CXCR3-negative and CXCR3-positive naive CD8 T cells. TRB cDNA was prepared as libraries by UMI-labeled 5' RACE. From its re-call of the 5' RACE reads, TCRdb lists each CDR3 protein once, without DNA. The table lists tens of thousands of distinct CDR3 sequences. What was sequenced was naive CXCR3- CD8+ T cells from blood. Subset meaning: CD45RO-CCR7+CD27+CD95- naive CD8+ T cells lacking CXCR3 (TNR3-). These receptors were collected from a human donor in good health. Some clones in this sample may be carry-over from other donors' samples.

The genes are TRBV5-1 and TRBJ1-1; the D call of TRBD1 rests on TCRdb alone, since no DNA is present to check it. CDR1 is SGHRS, CDR2 YFSETQ, per germline. The CDR3 is 13 residues long. The CDR3 here is CASSDLGGTEAFF.

The chain links TRBV12-3 or TRBV12-4 to TRBJ2-7. The CDR3 runs to 18 residues. The CDR3 here is CASSFSHTGAAGSYEQYF.

V is TRBV12-3 or TRBV12-4 and J is TRBJ2-1. This CDR3 is 14 amino acids long. The CDR3 is CASSTIYPGNEQFF.